The entry below gives a single TCR beta chain sequence along with its context. No cognate antigen has been identified for it. Base qualities are not provided; no much larger clone lies one nucleotide away. These data belong to a study of T cell responses to AZD1222 COVID-19 vaccine (dated by TCRdb to the early 2020s). For the study in its entirety: AZD1222 recipients with second doses at about 4 weeks or about 12 weeks were pooled, because spike-specific TCR depth and breadth did not differ between schedules. A total of 230 to 250 trial participants underwent TCR sequencing, of whom about 210 received two doses of AZD1222 and around 25 received two doses of the MenACWY control vaccine. Trial participants were enrolled into age subgroups of 18-55, 56-69 and 70-plus years, which contained approximately 150, 28 and 58 TCR-sequenced participants, respectively.

The CDR3 regions of human TCRbeta chains were subjected to immunosequencing. As for the original processing: Repertoire TCRs were matched against a reference library of SARS-CoV-2-specific TCRs generated with the MIRA antigen-specificity platform. Breadth was defined as the fraction of unique TCRs that were SARS-CoV-2-associated, and depth was defined as the fraction of total T cells that were SARS-CoV-2-associated. Using the MIRA data, each spike-specific TCR was mapped to the spike region that the TCR reacts to and placed in a CD4 or CD8 class. Log10-transformed breadth and depth values were compared by one-way ANOVA with Sidak's multiple comparisons tests. This immuneACCESS table, as held by TCRdb, lists in-frame sequences with V and J called but not all clones. Of the missing ones, under half trace to an unresolved V gene in checked studies; the others have no known cause. From that table come the V and J calls and clone size; the DNA was used to work out D and trimming. The sample yields about 100,000 clones; around 87% were counted once. The top ten constitute around 15% of the sample.

Broad study findings and their caveats: Participants were mostly white British and included more females than males, and it was suggested by the authors that clonal diversity may have been underestimated. Conclusions about previously exposed vaccinees were limited because only six AZD1222 recipients were SARS-CoV-2 seropositive at baseline. Because no day 14 peak-response samples were available, the repertoires could be characterized only after the peak T cell response. The 56-69-year group was small, and its depth increase did not reach significance, likely because of low power. Epitopes outside the regions mutated in the B.1.351 and B.1.1.7 variants were reportedly recognized by nearly half of the unique spike-specific TCRs. The vaccine-associated CD4 TCRs covered the entire spike protein, and the dominant responses fell in regions 160-218 and 743-854. After two AZD1222 doses, both the breadth and the depth of spike-specific TCRs were significantly higher than at day 0 and than in MenACWY recipients.

What the time point label conveys for this sample: baseline before first vaccination. Samples from vaccinated people were obtained from the UK trials COV001 and COV002, which included a single-blind randomized controlled phase 2/3 trial of AZD1222 (ChAdOx1 nCoV-19) in healthy adults. Trial participant PBMC samples were collected at day 0 and day 28 after the second dose for TCRbeta chain sequencing. The source material was peripheral blood, sampled on day 0 of AZD1222 vaccination. This clonotype was sampled from an adult in good health.

The CDR3 loop reads CASSSDRPNYGYTF. Here is the DNA: TGTGCCAGCAGCTCTGACCGACCTAACTATGGCTACACCTTC. The V and J genes are TRBV11-2 and TRBJ1-2; the D gene is unclear. The CDR3 goes from the cysteine to the phenylalanine over 14 residues. Of the read, only the CDR3 DNA is kept; its 42 bases are in frame from base 1. Cut back by 4 bases and 0 bases, the V and J ends lie 9 bases apart. CDR1 SGHAT and CDR2 FQNNGV were looked up in the germline V gene.